This note documents a single T cell receptor (beta chain) sequence. CDR1 SQVTM and CDR2 ANQGSEA come from the germline V gene. V lost 7 bases and J 2 bases, leaving 11 bases between the germline ends. CDR3 length: 12 residues. The data were obtained in a study of blood T cell repertoires in COVID-19. Recruits, aged roughly 18 to 95 years, lived in under 25 US areas. Cohorts were determined from participant-reported clinical history. Methods used by the authors: Amplification of reference gene primers provided the estimated nucleated cell counts. The protocol was immunoSEQ multiplex PCR, while the TCRdb copy is restricted to in-frame clones and leaves out a portion. V, J and clone size reflect that table, while D and trimming were determined from the DNA. The profile covers some 190,000 clones, with 89% appearing a single time and around 2% taken by the ten largest.

This rearrangement joins TRBV29-1 to TRBJ1-2; no firm D call. Sequenced material: PBMCs or T cells enriched from blood (not recorded which). The source is a woman in her thirties or forties with acute COVID-19. CDR3 residues: CSGEDSNYGYTF. The CDR3 nucleotides are TGCAGCGGAGAGGATTCGAACTATGGCTACACCTTC.